A selection of T cell receptor beta chains follows, all from one sample in a study of blood T cells in healthy people across ages. TCRdb re-called the 5' RACE reads through MiXCR, storing one row per CDR3 protein. The repertoire includes approximately 960,000 distinct CDR3 sequences, almost 30% of them detected once, and approximately 10% sits in the top ten. This sample was shared with a second study, whose subject was T cells of mothers and their children.

Sequencing was carried out using blood. The receptors shown here come from a woman between 40 and 50 years old in good health. Each CDR3 is given with its conserved first and last residue.

j_call: TRBJ1-2; v_call: TRBV25-1; cdr3_aa: CASSDPMGLDYGYTF
j_call: TRBJ1-1; v_call: TRBV7-2; cdr3_aa: CASTNPTDNEAFF
j_call: TRBJ2-7; v_call: TRBV9; cdr3_aa: CASSVGTGDFEQYF
j_call: TRBJ2-7; v_call: TRBV5-6; cdr3_aa: CASSPGTGGFRNEQYF
j_call: TRBJ2-3; v_call: TRBV20-1; cdr3_aa: CSASYPGYTQYF
j_call: TRBJ2-1; v_call: TRBV12-3/TRBV12-4; cdr3_aa: CASSPDGFEQFF
j_call: TRBJ2-3; v_call: TRBV4-3; cdr3_aa: CASSQDFSTDTQYF
j_call: TRBJ2-7; v_call: TRBV12-3/TRBV12-4; cdr3_aa: CASTTPGRQGAREQYF
j_call: TRBJ1-4; v_call: TRBV28; cdr3_aa: CASSLSGGPNEKLFF
j_call: TRBJ2-4; v_call: TRBV28; cdr3_aa: CASKDGTGGKNIQYF
j_call: TRBJ1-2; v_call: TRBV7-2; cdr3_aa: CASEGQNYGYTF
j_call: TRBJ2-1; v_call: TRBV7-3; cdr3_aa: CASSNSGGQEQFF
j_call: TRBJ2-7; v_call: TRBV20-1; cdr3_aa: CSAKENGPYEQYF
j_call: TRBJ1-1; v_call: TRBV27; cdr3_aa: CASSPVGNTEAFF
j_call: TRBJ1-1; v_call: TRBV18; cdr3_aa: CASSTTGRTEAFF
j_call: TRBJ1-1; v_call: TRBV20-1; cdr3_aa: CSARGPGTANTEAFF
j_call: TRBJ1-5; v_call: TRBV29-1; cdr3_aa: CSVTGAINQPQHF
j_call: TRBJ2-3; v_call: TRBV7-9; cdr3_aa: CASTGLRVGDTQYF
j_call: TRBJ2-1; v_call: TRBV7-2; cdr3_aa: CASSVWGATDEQFF
j_call: TRBJ2-7; v_call: TRBV27; cdr3_aa: CASSWGQETYEQYF